This T cell receptor beta chain originates from a study of immune heterogeneity within non-small cell lung tumors. Study-wide findings and caveats: Within each patient, tumor sites shared identical dominant CDR3 beta clonotypes and also held site-unique high-frequency clones.

Template input was genomic DNA from bulk tumor (600 ng per sample). Several spatially distant biopsies were obtained per primary tumor intraoperatively. Enrolled individuals presented with untreated, newly diagnosed non-small cell lung cancer and received curative surgery. V was trimmed by 0 bases and J by 5 bases, leaving 13 bases between them. This CDR3 comprises 15 residues. Germline V gene data show CDR1 as DFQATT and CDR2 as SNEGSKA (reference sequence). By sample fraction, this clonotype is medium-sized (0.01 to 0.1%). Its antigen remains unidentified. With 32 V and 13 J primers, multiplex PCR amplified the TCR beta CDR3. TCRdb re-called the multiplex PCR reads through MiXCR, storing one row per CDR3 protein. The repertoire has 3,500 to 4,500 distinct CDR3 sequences, roughly a quarter of them found once; the top ten carry over 9.5%.

This TCR came from a man aged 55-75 years with non-small cell lung cancer. The chain is built from TRBV20-1 and TRBJ2-2; D might be TRBD2 (6 bases). Sequencing used lung tumor tissue. The CDR3 loop is CSARDPSEGTGELFF. In DNA, the CDR3 is TGCAGTGCTAGAGATCCTAGCGAGGGGACCGGGGAGCTGTTTTTT.